The sequence of this T cell receptor (beta chain) was determined in a study of cytomegalovirus exposure and HLA in healthy donors. Each donor was healthy, and each was a bone marrow donor. The CDR3 totals 18 residues. The germline CDR1 and CDR2 sequences are LGHNA and YNFKEQ. V shed 2 bases and J 2 bases; nucleotides not matched to a gene: 9. Both 60 Vbeta primers and 13 Jbeta primers went into the PCR. The method was immunoSEQ multiplex PCR; TCRdb's version includes in-frame clones alone and lacks a portion of them. In the table there are 170,000 or so clones, 82% of which are singletons. Sequencing was done on a sample of PBMCs. The chain recombines TRBV4-2 with TRBJ2-7; 13 bases match TRBD2. The sequence derives from a woman aged 45 to 65 in good health and CMV-seronegative. The CDR3 sequence is CASSQRSGTSGTTYEQYF. The CDR3 nucleotides are TGTGCCAGCAGCCAAAGATCAGGGACTAGCGGGACTACCTACGAGCAGTACTTC.